This entry features one T cell receptor (beta chain) sequence. Its antigen specificity is not known. No much larger clonotype is one base removed from it; base qualities were not supplied. The sample is drawn from a study of T-cell reconstitution after alpha-beta-depleted transplantation in children (dated by TCRdb to about 2016). Context from the whole study: Using TCR repertoire profiling, the study followed T-cell immune reconstitution in a quantitative way in children after TCRalphabeta/CD19-depleted allogeneic hematopoietic cell transplantation.

From a lookup of the germline V gene, CDR1 and CDR2 are SGHTA and FQGNSA. Trimming takes 0 bases off V and 1 base off J; junction bases not matched to a gene: 8. The CDR3 sequence holds 18 residues, the cysteine and phenylalanine included. The entry retains the CDR3 DNA only, 54 bases that are in frame from base 1. Explained via the paper, the treatment or condition label denotes: allogeneic hematopoietic cell transplantation with graft depleted of TCRalphabeta T cells and CD19 B cells. The children who served as transplant recipients had been given grafts of TCRalphabeta/CD19-depleted allogeneic hematopoietic cells. Beyond this particular receptor, the publication reports: The apparently early alphabetaT-cell count recovery about two months after transplant was reportedly dependent on only several hundred rapidly expanded clones derived from non-depleted graft cells. Hyperexpanded clone frequencies declined over subsequent months; after one year, T-cell counts and TCRbeta diversity were mostly attributed to newly produced T cells. In some patients, the high TCRbeta diversity seen at day 60 was put down to recipient T cells and intrathymic progenitors that had survived conditioning.

The library was prepared using PCR. TCRdb lists the instrument as Illumina HiSeq 2500. Molecular barcoding was employed in the preparation of TCR libraries, with unique molecular identifiers being used to normalize TCRbeta repertoire quantification. In-frame beta chains were kept once TCRdb had trimmed the public reads at Q25 with fastp and called clones with MiXCR. Merged by CDR3 protein, the rows form single entries marked with the most common genes and DNA. The sample table lists 90,000 to 100,000 distinct CDR3 sequences, under 25% of them with a count of one. Of the sample, about a fifth falls within the top ten clones.

The chain joins TRBV7-2 to TRBJ2-5; a stretch of 10 junction bases matches TRBD2. The sample here was PBMCs, taken before TCRalphabeta/CD19-depleted stem cell transplant. This TCR was recovered from a boy aged 2 to 10 with acute lymphoblastic leukemia, due to receive a stem cell transplant. This receptor carries the CDR3 CASSLAASTSGSQETQYF. DNA sequence: TGTGCCAGCAGCTTAGCGGCTTCGACTAGCGGGTCCCAAGAGACCCAGTACTTC.